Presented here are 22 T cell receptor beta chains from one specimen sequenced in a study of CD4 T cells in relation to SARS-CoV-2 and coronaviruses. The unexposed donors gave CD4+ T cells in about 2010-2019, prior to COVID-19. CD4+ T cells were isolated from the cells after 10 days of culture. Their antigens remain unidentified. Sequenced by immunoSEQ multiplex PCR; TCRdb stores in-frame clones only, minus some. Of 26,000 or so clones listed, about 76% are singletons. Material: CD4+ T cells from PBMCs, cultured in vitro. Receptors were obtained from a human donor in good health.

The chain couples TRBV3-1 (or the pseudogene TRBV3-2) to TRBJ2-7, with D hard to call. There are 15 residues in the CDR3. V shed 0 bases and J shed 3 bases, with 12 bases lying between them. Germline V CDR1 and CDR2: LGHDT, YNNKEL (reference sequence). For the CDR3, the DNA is TGTGCCAGCAGCCAAGAATCCTTTGGCTTCTACGAGCAGTACTTC. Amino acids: CASSQESFGFYEQYF.

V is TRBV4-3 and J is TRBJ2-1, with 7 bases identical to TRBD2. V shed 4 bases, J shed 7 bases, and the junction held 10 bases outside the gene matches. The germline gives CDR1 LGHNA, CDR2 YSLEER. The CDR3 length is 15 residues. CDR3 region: CASSREPGLLNEQFF. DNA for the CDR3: TGCGCCAGCAGCCGGGAACCGGGACTACTGAATGAGCAGTTCTTC.

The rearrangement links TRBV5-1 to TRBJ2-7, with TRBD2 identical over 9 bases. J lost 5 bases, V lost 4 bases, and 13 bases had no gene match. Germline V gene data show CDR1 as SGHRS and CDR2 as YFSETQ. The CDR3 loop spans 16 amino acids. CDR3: CASSPDPGLAAHEQYF. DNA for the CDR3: TGCGCCAGCAGCCCGGACCCGGGACTAGCCGCGCACGAGCAGTACTTC.

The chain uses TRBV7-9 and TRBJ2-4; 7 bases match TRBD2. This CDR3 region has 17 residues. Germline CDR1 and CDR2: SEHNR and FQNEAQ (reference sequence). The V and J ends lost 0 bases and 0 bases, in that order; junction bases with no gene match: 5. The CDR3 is CASSLAGTNQAKNIQYF. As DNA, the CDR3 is TGTGCCAGCAGCTTAGCCGGGACTAACCAAGCCAAAAACATTCAGTACTTC.

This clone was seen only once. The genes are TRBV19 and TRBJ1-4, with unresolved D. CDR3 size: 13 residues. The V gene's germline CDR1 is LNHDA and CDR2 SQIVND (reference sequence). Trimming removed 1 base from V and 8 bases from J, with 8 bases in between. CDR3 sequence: CASSIVVWEKLFF. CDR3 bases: TGTGCCAGTAGTATAGTAGTATGGGAAAAACTGTTTTTT. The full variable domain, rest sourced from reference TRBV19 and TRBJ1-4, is DGGITQSPKYLFRKEGQNVTLSCEQNLNHDAMYWYRQDPGQGLRLIYYSQIVNDFQKGDIAEGYSVSREKKESFPLTVTSAQKNPTAFYLCASSIVVWEKLFFGSGTQLSVL.

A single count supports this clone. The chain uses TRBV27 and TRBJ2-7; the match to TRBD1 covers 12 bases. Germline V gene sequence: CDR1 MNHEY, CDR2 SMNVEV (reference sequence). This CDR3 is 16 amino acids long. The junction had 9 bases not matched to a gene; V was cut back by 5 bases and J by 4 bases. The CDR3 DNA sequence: TGTGCCAGCAGTAACCTCGGGACAGGGGGCTCTTACGAGCAGTACTTC. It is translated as CASSNLGTGGSYEQYF.

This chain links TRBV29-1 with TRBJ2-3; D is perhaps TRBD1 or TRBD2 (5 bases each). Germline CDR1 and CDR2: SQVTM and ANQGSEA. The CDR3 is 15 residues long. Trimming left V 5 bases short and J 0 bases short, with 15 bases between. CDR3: CSVSFGTLSTDTQYF. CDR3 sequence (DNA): TGCAGCGTTTCCTTCGGGACCCTTAGCACAGATACGCAGTATTTT.

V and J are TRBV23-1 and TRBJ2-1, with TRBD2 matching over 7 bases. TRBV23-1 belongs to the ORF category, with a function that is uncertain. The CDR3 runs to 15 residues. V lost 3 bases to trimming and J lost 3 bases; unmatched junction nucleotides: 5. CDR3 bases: TGCGCCAGCAGTCATAAACCGGGAGGCTACAATGAGCAGTTCTTC. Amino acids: CASSHKPGGYNEQFF.

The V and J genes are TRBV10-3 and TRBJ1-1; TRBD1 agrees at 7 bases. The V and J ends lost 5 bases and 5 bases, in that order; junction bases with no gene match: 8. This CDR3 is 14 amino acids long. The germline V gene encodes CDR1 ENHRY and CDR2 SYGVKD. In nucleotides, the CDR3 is TGTGCCATCAGTACCCAGACAGGGAGGACTGAAGCTTTCTTT. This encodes CAISTQTGRTEAFF.

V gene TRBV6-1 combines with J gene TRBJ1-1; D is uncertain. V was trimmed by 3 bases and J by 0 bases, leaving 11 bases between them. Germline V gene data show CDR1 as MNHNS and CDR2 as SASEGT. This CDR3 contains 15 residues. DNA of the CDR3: TGTGCCAGCAGTGACCTGGGCAGAATGAACACTGAAGCTTTCTTT. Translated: CASSDLGRMNTEAFF.

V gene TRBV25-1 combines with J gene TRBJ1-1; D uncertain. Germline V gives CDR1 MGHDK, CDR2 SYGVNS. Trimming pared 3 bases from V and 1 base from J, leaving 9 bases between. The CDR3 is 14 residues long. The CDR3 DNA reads TGTGCCAGCAGTGAGCCCAACAAGAACACTGAAGCTTTCTTT. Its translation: CASSEPNKNTEAFF.

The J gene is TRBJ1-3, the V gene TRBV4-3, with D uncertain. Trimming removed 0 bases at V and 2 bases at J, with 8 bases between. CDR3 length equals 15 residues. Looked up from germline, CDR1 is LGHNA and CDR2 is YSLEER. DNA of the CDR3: TGCGCCAGCAGCCAAGATGGAGGGACTGGAAACACCATATATTTT. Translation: CASSQDGGTGNTIYF.

CDR3 nucleotide sequence: TGCGCCAGCAGCCAAGAAAGACGGCTAAAAGGATCTGGAAACACCATATATTTT. Its translation: CASSQERRLKGSGNTIYF. The V and J genes are TRBV4-3 and TRBJ1-3; D is unclear. Trimming took 0 bases from V and 1 from J, leaving 16 bases between them. CDR3 length: 18 residues. Germline lookup yields CDR1 LGHNA and CDR2 YSLEER.

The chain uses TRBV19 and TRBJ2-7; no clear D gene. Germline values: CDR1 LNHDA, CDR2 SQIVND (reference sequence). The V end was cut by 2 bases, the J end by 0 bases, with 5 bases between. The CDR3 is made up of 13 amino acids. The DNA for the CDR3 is TGTGCCAGTAGTATACAGGTCTCCTACGAGCAGTACTTC. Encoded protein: CASSIQVSYEQYF.

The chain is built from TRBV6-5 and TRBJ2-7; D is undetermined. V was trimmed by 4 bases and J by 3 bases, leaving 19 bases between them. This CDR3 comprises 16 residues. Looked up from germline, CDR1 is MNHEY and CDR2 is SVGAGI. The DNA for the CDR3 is TGTGCCAGCAGTTTCTTGTGGCCCGTGAATTTCTACGAGCAGTACTTC. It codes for CASSFLWPVNFYEQYF.

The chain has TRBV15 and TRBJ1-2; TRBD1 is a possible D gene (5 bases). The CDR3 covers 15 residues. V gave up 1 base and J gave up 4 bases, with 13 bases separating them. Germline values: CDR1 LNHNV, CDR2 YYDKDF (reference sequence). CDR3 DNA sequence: TGTGCCACCAGCAGAGGGCAGGGTATTGGCTATGGCTACACCTTC. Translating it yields CATSRGQGIGYGYTF.

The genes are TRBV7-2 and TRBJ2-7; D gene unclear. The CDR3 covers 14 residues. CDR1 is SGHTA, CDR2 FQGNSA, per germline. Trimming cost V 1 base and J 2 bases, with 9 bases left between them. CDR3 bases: TGTGCCAGCAGCTTAGATAGGGAAACCTACGAGCAGTACTTC. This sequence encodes CASSLDRETYEQYF.

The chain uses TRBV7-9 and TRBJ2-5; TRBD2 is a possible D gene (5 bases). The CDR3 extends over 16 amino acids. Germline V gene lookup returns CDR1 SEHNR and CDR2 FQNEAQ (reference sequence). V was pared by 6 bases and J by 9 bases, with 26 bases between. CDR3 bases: TGTGCCAGCAGTTCAACAACAGCGCTCCTCAAGAGGGCCCAGTACTTC. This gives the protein CASSSTTALLKRAQYF.

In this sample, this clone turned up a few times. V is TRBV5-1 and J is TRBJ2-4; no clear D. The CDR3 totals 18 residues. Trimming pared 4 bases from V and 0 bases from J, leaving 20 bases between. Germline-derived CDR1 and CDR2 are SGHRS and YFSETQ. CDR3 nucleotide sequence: TGCGCCAGCAGCGCAGCCCAGACCCAAACGCTAGCCAAAAACATTCAGTACTTC. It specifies CASSAAQTQTLAKNIQYF.

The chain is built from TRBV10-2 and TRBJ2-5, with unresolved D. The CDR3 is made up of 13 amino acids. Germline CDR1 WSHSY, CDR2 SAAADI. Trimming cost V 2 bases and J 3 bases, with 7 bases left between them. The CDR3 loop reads CASSEAEKETQYF. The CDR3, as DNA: TGCGCCAGCAGTGAGGCGGAAAAAGAGACCCAGTACTTC.

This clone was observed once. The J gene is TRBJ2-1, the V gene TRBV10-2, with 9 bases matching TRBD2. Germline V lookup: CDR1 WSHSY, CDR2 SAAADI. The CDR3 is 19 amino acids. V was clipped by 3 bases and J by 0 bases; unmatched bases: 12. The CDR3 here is CASSDRLAGPASSYNEQFF. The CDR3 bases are TGCGCCAGCAGTGATAGGCTAGCGGGGCCCGCTAGCTCCTACAATGAGCAGTTCTTC.

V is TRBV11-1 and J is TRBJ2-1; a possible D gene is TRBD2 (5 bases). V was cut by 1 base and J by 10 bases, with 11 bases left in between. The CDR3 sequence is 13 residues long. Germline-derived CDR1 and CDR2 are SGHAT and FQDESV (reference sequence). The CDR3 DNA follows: TGTGCCAGCAGCTTAGGGACTTTGGGGGAGCAGTTCTTC. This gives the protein CASSLGTLGEQFF. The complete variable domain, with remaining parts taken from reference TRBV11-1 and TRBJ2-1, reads EAEVAQSPRYKITEKSQAVAFWCDPISGHATLYWYRQILGQGPELLVQFQDESVVDDSQLPKDRFSAERLKGVDSTLKIQPAELGDSAMYLCASSLGTLGEQFFGPGTRLTVL.